This TCR beta chain was obtained from a study of cytomegalovirus exposure and HLA in healthy donors. Study as a whole: Around 83% of 398 genotyped donors fell in the Caucasian-associated ancestry cluster.

This PCR relied on a set of 60 Vbeta primers and 13 Jbeta primers. The data were produced by immunoSEQ multiplex PCR, yet TCRdb's version contains in-frame clones alone and is incomplete. The data contain approximately 250,000 clones, around 80% of them singletons. Trimming removed 7 bases at V and 5 bases at J, with 9 bases between. Looked up from germline, CDR1 is LNHDA and CDR2 is SQIVND (reference sequence). The CDR3 consists of 12 residues. The specimen sequenced was PBMCs. The V gene is TRBV19, the J gene TRBJ1-5; a weak D match, TRBD1 (5 bases). This TCR came from a boy aged 10-17 years in good health and CMV-seronegative. The CDR3 DNA is TGTGCCAGTACAGGGTCCGATCAGCCCCAGCATTTT. Translated, it gives CASTGSDQPQHF.